The clone carrying this T cell receptor (beta chain) was seen only a few times. Its antigen is not known. This sample was taken from a study of T-cell reconstitution after alpha-beta-depleted transplantation in children. V lost 5 bases and J 0 bases, leaving 16 bases between the germline ends. This CDR3 contains 16 residues. In germline, CDR1 is MNHEY, CDR2 SVGAGI. The study, taken as a whole, reports: High day-60 TCRbeta diversity in some patients came from surviving recipient T cells and thymic progenitors. In patients about two months after transplant, alpha-beta T cells reportedly arose from several hundred expanded graft clones. T-cell counts and diversity were attributed mostly to newly produced T cells one year after transplant.

Construction of the TCRbeta library involved unique molecular identifiers. One entry per CDR3 protein results from TCRdb running MiXCR on the PCR reads. The sample carries some 300,000 distinct CDR3 sequences, around 9.1% recorded once. The sequence came from a boy younger than two with acute myeloid leukemia, due to receive a stem cell transplant. This specimen was PBMCs, taken before TCRalphabeta/CD19-depleted stem cell transplant. V usage is TRBV6-5 and J usage is TRBJ1-1, with a weak D call TRBD1 (6 bases). The CDR3 bases are TGTGCCAGCAGTAACCAAAGGACAGCTATGAACACTGAAGCTTTCTTT. Translating it yields CASSNQRTAMNTEAFF.